In this sample, the clone carrying this T cell receptor (beta chain) turned up a few times. As yet, its antigen is unknown. Profiling relied on immunoSEQ multiplex PCR, and the TCRdb table lists in-frame clones only, not all of them. Among tens of thousands of clones listed, 70% to 85% were seen once. This entry is derived from a study of early stage breast cancer tumors. Study as a whole: Most invasive tumors, about 75% of the 16, were ER+/PR+/HER2-. Among some twelve ER+/PR+/HER2- tumors, eight were ductal, four lobular. The study, taken as a whole, reports: Compared with adjacent normal breast, tumors showed 2 to 2.5-fold denser, more clonal T cells.

Source material: blood. This TCR came from a person in their sixties with breast cancer.

The CDR3 sequence is CASSLVDGGQPQHF. The DNA of the CDR3 is TGTGCCAGCAGCTTAGTCGATGGGGGTCAGCCCCAGCATTTT. This chain uses TRBV7-6 with TRBJ1-5, with D possibly being TRBD1 (5 bases). Between the trimmed V and J ends, which lost 1 base and 6 bases, there was a span of 10 bases. The germline CDR1 and CDR2 sequences are SGHVS and FNYEAQ. The length of the CDR3 is 14 residues.